The 23 T cell receptor beta chains given below trace back to one sample, sequenced in a study of CD8 T cells in Susac syndrome. After extraction with the RNeasy kit, roughly 0.45 to 1 ug of the RNA was reverse transcribed using random hexamers. TCRdb used MiXCR to reprocess the immunoSEQ multiplex PCR reads, holding one entry per CDR3 protein. The sample includes about 22,000 distinct CDR3 sequences, roughly 93% of them seen just once. Sequencing was done on a sample of CD8+ T cells from PBMCs. These receptors originate from a human donor in good health.

The chain has TRBV10-3 and TRBJ1-3; the D gene is possibly TRBD1 (5 bases). V lost 5 bases and J 0 bases, leaving 11 bases between the germline ends. This CDR3 comprises 15 residues. Germline V gives CDR1 ENHRY, CDR2 SYGVKD. The CDR3 loop reads CAISRDGISGNTIYF. The CDR3 nucleotides are TGTGCCATCAGTCGGGACGGAATCTCTGGAAACACCATATATTTT.

The chain joins TRBV20-1 to TRBJ2-7, with D hard to call. V dropped 1 base and J dropped 2 bases, with 15 bases sitting between them. The CDR3 totals 15 residues. Germline values: CDR1 DFQATT, CDR2 SNEGSKA (reference sequence). The CDR3 DNA follows: TGCAGTGCTAGAGGGTCCTCGGATTTGACCTACGAGCAGTACTTC. As protein: CSARGSSDLTYEQYF.

V and J are TRBV4-3 and TRBJ1-6; no clear D. The CDR3 has 15 amino acids. Germline loops: CDR1 LGHNA, CDR2 YSLEER. V gave up 0 bases and J gave up 9 bases, with 12 bases separating them. The chain's CDR3 is CASSQDRVTSSPLHF. The CDR3 DNA sequence: TGCGCCAGCAGCCAAGATCGGGTGACAAGTTCACCCCTCCACTTT.

The chain links TRBV4-3 to TRBJ2-7; perhaps TRBD2 as D (6 bases). Germline V gives CDR1 LGHNA, CDR2 YSLEER. V dropped 4 bases and J dropped 5 bases, with 24 bases sitting between them. This CDR3 is built from 17 residues. CDR3 amino acids: CASSLNDRETGVNEQYF. CDR3 DNA: TGCGCCAGCAGCCTCAACGACCGGGAGACCGGCGTGAACGAGCAGTACTTC.

This clonotype was picked up one time. This chain joins TRBV9 and TRBJ2-1; TRBD2 aligns across 10 bases. V was pared by 0 bases and J by 7 bases, with 4 bases of the junction left unmatched. In germline, CDR1 is SGDLS, CDR2 YYNGEE. The CDR3 is 15 amino acids. This chain's CDR3 is CASSVGLAGVNEQFF. As DNA, the CDR3 is TGTGCCAGCAGCGTAGGTCTAGCGGGGGTGAATGAGCAGTTCTTC.

J is TRBJ2-3 and V is TRBV7-2; 7 bases agree with TRBD2. Per the germline V gene, CDR1 is SGHTA and CDR2 is FQGNSA. The junction had 6 bases not matched to a gene; V was cut back by 8 bases and J by 4 bases. This CDR3 is 13 amino acids long. CDR3 amino acids: CASGTSAPDTQYF. CDR3 DNA sequence: TGTGCCAGCGGCACTAGCGCCCCAGATACGCAGTATTTT. Full variable domain (rest looked up from reference TRBV7-2 and TRBJ2-3): GAGVSQSPSNKVTEKGKDVELRCDPISGHTALYWYRQSLGQGLEFLIYFQGNSAPDKSGLPSDRFSAERTGGSVSTLTIQRTQQEDSAVYLCASGTSAPDTQYFGPGTRLTVL.

V usage is TRBV29-1 and J usage is TRBJ2-3, with TRBD1 identical over 9 bases. The J segment lost 2 bases and the V segment lost 3 bases, leaving 6 bases of the junction unmatched. CDR3 length equals 15 residues. Germline V gives CDR1 SQVTM, CDR2 ANQGSEA. CDR3 bases: TGCAGCGTTGACATGACAGGGGGTTTCACAGATACGCAGTATTTT. Translation gives CSVDMTGGFTDTQYF.

The chain carries TRBV3-1 and TRBJ2-1; D is unresolved. CDR3 length: 16 residues. Germline loops: CDR1 LGHDT, CDR2 YNNKEL (reference sequence). The germline V and J ends were trimmed by 3 bases and 4 bases, with 16 bases remaining between them. CDR3 coding DNA: TGTGCCAGCAGCCAGGATAAGACCAGGTTGTACAATGAGCAGTTCTTC. Amino acid sequence: CASSQDKTRLYNEQFF.

This chain connects TRBV10-3 to TRBJ1-2, with D possibly TRBD1 on 6 matching bases. The CDR3 has 14 amino acids. The V gene's germline CDR1 is ENHRY and CDR2 SYGVKD. V lost 3 bases and J 8 bases, leaving 16 bases between the germline ends. The CDR3 loop reads CAISDPGGQRGYTF. Here the CDR3 DNA reads TGTGCCATCAGTGACCCGGGAGGACAGCGGGGCTACACCTTC.

The chain has TRBV5-5 and TRBJ2-5; TRBD1 might be the D (5 bases). Germline values: CDR1 SGHKS, CDR2 YYEKEE (reference sequence). The CDR3 length is 14 residues. V gave up 2 bases and J gave up 4 bases, with 12 bases separating them. Written as DNA, the CDR3 is TGTGCCAGCAGCTTAGACAGTTTATTAGAGACCCAGTACTTC. Protein: CASSLDSLLETQYF. Full variable domain (outside the CDR3, taken from reference TRBV5-5 and TRBJ2-5): DAGVTQSPTHLIKTRGQQVTLRCSPISGHKSVSWYQQVLGQGPQFIFQYYEKEERGRGNFPDRFSARQFPNYSSELNVNALLLGDSALYLCASSLDSLLETQYFGPGTRLLVL.

This sequence joins TRBV11-2 and TRBJ1-1; no definite D call. Germline CDR1 SGHAT, CDR2 FQNNGV. The CDR3 has 16 amino acids. Trimming took 1 base from V and 1 from J, leaving 13 bases between them. The CDR3 bases are TGTGCCAGCAGCTTAGGTGTCTCCACCTGGAACACTGAAGCTTTCTTT. Protein: CASSLGVSTWNTEAFF.

The chain links TRBV6-2 or TRBV6-3 to TRBJ2-6, with a possible D match to TRBD2 (6 bases). This CDR3 spans 16 amino acids. The germline V and J ends were trimmed by 6 bases and 0 bases, with 12 bases remaining between them. The germline CDR1 and CDR2 sequences are MNHEY and SVGEGT. DNA of the CDR3: TGTGCCAGCAGCTCCCTCGGGGGCTCTGGGGCCAACGTCCTGACTTTC. Its translation: CASSSLGGSGANVLTF.

DNA for the CDR3: TGTGCCAGCAGTTTTCCTATGACACCAGACACTGAAGCTTTCTTT. It is translated as CASSFPMTPDTEAFF. V is TRBV12-3 or TRBV12-4 and J is TRBJ1-1, with unresolved D. This CDR3 spans 15 amino acids. V shed 3 bases and J shed 3 bases, with 14 bases lying between them.

The rearrangement uses TRBV5-4 and TRBJ1-2; 9 bases are shared with TRBD1. There are 14 residues in the CDR3. The germline gives CDR1 SGHNT, CDR2 YYREEE (reference sequence). J was trimmed by 8 bases and V by 0 bases; bases with no gene match: 5. The CDR3: CASSLEQGADGYTF. CDR3 DNA: TGTGCCAGCAGCTTGGAACAGGGGGCGGACGGCTACACCTTC.

The chain carries TRBV7-9 and TRBJ2-7; D not certain. V lost 4 bases and J lost 4, with 5 bases in between. This CDR3 has 11 amino acids. The germline gives CDR1 SEHNR, CDR2 FQNEAQ (reference sequence). The CDR3 spells CASSSLYEQYF. As DNA, the CDR3 is TGTGCCAGCAGCTCCCTGTACGAGCAGTACTTC.

The chain has TRBV2 and TRBJ2-3; 11 positions match TRBD2. The V gene end was trimmed by 6 bases and the J gene end by 2 bases; junction bases not matched to a gene: 4. The germline CDR1 and CDR2 sequences are SNHLY and FYNNEI. CDR3 length: 15 amino acids. CDR3 in amino acids: CASRETSGDTDTQYF. The CDR3 DNA sequence: TGTGCCAGCAGGGAGACTAGCGGGGACACAGATACGCAGTATTTT.

The J gene is TRBJ1-1, the V gene TRBV12-3 or TRBV12-4, with D perhaps TRBD1 (6 bases). The CDR3 consists of 12 residues. The ends were cut back, 7 bases at V and 11 bases at J, with 17 bases in the middle. The CDR3 DNA sequence: TGTGCCAGCACCCTAGGGGGGGATAGGGCTTTCTTT. It translates to CASTLGGDRAFF.

This clonotype was counted a single time. The V and J genes are TRBV10-3 and TRBJ2-1; D unclear. Trimming removed 8 bases at V and 0 bases at J, with 8 bases between. The CDR3 extends over 13 amino acids. CDR1 and CDR2 from the germline V gene are ENHRY and SYGVKD. As DNA, the CDR3 is TGTGCCATCGGCAGCAGCTCCTACAATGAGCAGTTCTTC. Its protein is CAIGSSSYNEQFF.

This clonotype was found a few times. V gene TRBV7-2 combines with J gene TRBJ2-7; TRBD1 might be the D (5 bases). Germline loops: CDR1 SGHTA, CDR2 FQGNSA. Trimming took 5 bases from V and 2 from J, leaving 19 bases between them. This CDR3 is 16 amino acids long. This chain's CDR3 is CASSTPPYRTTYEQYF. CDR3 bases: TGTGCCAGCAGCACTCCTCCTTATAGGACAACCTACGAGCAGTACTTC.

V and J are TRBV12-3 or TRBV12-4 and TRBJ1-1; D remains ambiguous. This CDR3 has 11 residues. Trimming took off 6 bases at V and 8 bases at J, with 10 bases between the two ends. The CDR3 protein is CASSLGREAFF. In nucleotides, the CDR3 is TGTGCCAGCAGCCTGGGGAGAGAAGCTTTCTTT.

V and J are TRBV5-6 and TRBJ1-1; D not certain. Germline-derived CDR1 and CDR2 are SGHDT and YYEEEE. With 0 bases removed from V and 8 bases from J, the gap between germline ends came to 8 bases. The CDR3 spans 12 residues. The CDR3 sequence is CASSLVFREAFF. The CDR3 region has the DNA TGTGCCAGCAGCTTGGTATTCCGGGAAGCTTTCTTT.

The gene calls are TRBV24-1 and TRBJ1-5, with D maybe TRBD1 (6 bases). V was trimmed by 7 bases and J by 1 base, leaving 16 bases between them. The CDR3 is 16 residues long. Germline V lookup: CDR1 KGHDR, CDR2 SFDVKD. The CDR3 nucleotides are TGTGCCACCAGGTGGCGGGGGCGCAGGAGCAATCAGCCCCAGCATTTT. It yields the protein CATRWRGRRSNQPQHF.

This rearrangement joins TRBV27 to TRBJ1-5; D is unclear. The germline CDR1 and CDR2 sequences are MNHEY and SMNVEV (reference sequence). This CDR3 contains 13 residues. V was pared by 5 bases and J by 4 bases, with 9 bases between. CDR3 nucleotide sequence: TGTGCCAGCAGTCTTATGAGGAATCAGCCCCAGCATTTT. Encoded protein: CASSLMRNQPQHF.